What follows are 13 T cell receptor beta chains derived from one specimen sequenced in a study of vaccination and CD4 T cells after COVID-19. Documented treatment: approximately nine-day PBMC culture with coronavirus spike peptide pools or control peptides (ViraFEST assay). These CD4+ T cells came from an unexposed donor, sampled before the COVID-19 pandemic (2011-2018). The Oncomine TCR Beta short-read assay was applied to DNA of cultured CD4+ T cells. TCRdb analysed the PCR reads with MiXCR anew, one entry per CDR3 protein. The sample has about 7,200 distinct CDR3 sequences; 51% are singletons. These receptors' targets are unknown. The sequenced sample consisted of CD4+ T cells from blood, cultured in vitro. These receptors were obtained from a human donor in good health.

This clonotype was seen a handful of times. The J gene is TRBJ1-2, the V gene TRBV7-2, with D tentatively TRBD1 (6 bases). The length of the CDR3 is 18 residues. CDR1 is SGHTA, CDR2 FQGNSA, per germline. Trimming removed 5 bases at V and 4 bases at J, with 26 bases between. Here the CDR3 DNA reads TGTGCCAGCAGCCCCGGGTCAGGGGCTGGTTATGGTACCTATGGCTACACCTTC. It translates to CASSPGSGAGYGTYGYTF.

DNA for the CDR3: TGTGCCAGCAGTTACTCGAGTTGGGAACCGAAATACAATGAGCAGTTCTTC. Translated: CASSYSSWEPKYNEQFF. The chain joins TRBV6-5 to TRBJ2-1; D not certain. CDR1 and CDR2 (germline): MNHEY, SVGAGI. The V end was cut by 0 bases, the J end by 4 bases, with 16 bases between. CDR3 size: 17 residues.

This clonotype was recorded a few times. The rearrangement uses TRBV15 and TRBJ1-2; D gene ambiguous. CDR1 and CDR2 (germline): LNHNV, YYDKDF (reference sequence). The CDR3 contains 14 residues. Between the trimmed V and J ends, which lost 2 bases and 4 bases, there was a span of 11 bases. The chain's CDR3 is CATSRSLDGYGYTF. The CDR3 bases are TGTGCCACCAGCAGATCATTGGACGGCTATGGCTACACCTTC.

The sample holds a few counts of this clonotype. V and J are TRBV20-1 and TRBJ2-1; D may be TRBD1 (5 bases). Trimming took off 2 bases at V and 3 bases at J, with 5 bases between the two ends. CDR1 and CDR2 (germline): DFQATT, SNEGSKA (reference sequence). The CDR3 is 12 amino acids. The CDR3 sequence is CSARQGYNEQFF. CDR3 coding DNA: TGCAGTGCTAGACAGGGCTACAATGAGCAGTTCTTC.

The V and J genes are TRBV24-1 and TRBJ1-1; D not resolved. The CDR3 length is 13 residues. V was trimmed by 4 bases and J by 0 bases, leaving 5 bases between them. Germline CDR1 KGHDR, CDR2 SFDVKD. The CDR3 here is CATSESMNTEAFF. The CDR3 DNA is TGTGCCACCAGTGAGTCAATGAACACTGAAGCTTTCTTT.

This CDR3 is CASSQEPSGGPYEQYF. The CDR3 coding sequence is TGCGCCAGCAGCCAAGAGCCTAGCGGGGGACCCTACGAGCAGTACTTC. The rearrangement links TRBV4-3 to TRBJ2-7; 10 nucleotides line up with TRBD2. CDR1 and CDR2 (germline): LGHNA, YSLEER. The junction had 4 bases not matched to a gene; V was cut back by 0 bases and J by 2 bases. This CDR3 has 16 residues.

The gene calls are TRBV12-3 or TRBV12-4 and TRBJ2-1; TRBD2 matches 9 bases. V was clipped by 5 bases and J by 3 bases; unmatched bases: 5. The CDR3 length is 15 residues. CDR3 sequence: CASSTLTSGYNEQFF. The CDR3 DNA sequence: TGTGCCAGCAGTACTTTGACTAGCGGCTACAATGAGCAGTTCTTC.

The rearrangement joins TRBV6-2 or TRBV6-3 to TRBJ2-5; weak D call: TRBD2 (6 bases). The ends were cut back, 8 bases at V and 5 bases at J, with 30 bases in the middle. This CDR3 is built from 18 residues. Germline V gene data show CDR1 as MNHEY and CDR2 as SVGEGT. The CDR3 DNA sequence: TGTGCCAGCGGATTTCCTAGCGCACGTCCCAGGGAGGAGGAGACCCAGTACTTC. The encoded protein is CASGFPSARPREEETQYF.

The rearrangement links TRBV5-1 to TRBJ1-2; D is uncertain. Trimming removed 4 bases from V and 0 bases from J, with 10 bases in between. CDR1 is SGHRS and CDR2 is YFSETQ in the germline V gene. The length of the CDR3 is 14 residues. DNA for the CDR3: TGCGCCAGCAGCCCCGAGGGAGCTAACTATGGCTACACCTTC. This encodes CASSPEGANYGYTF.

The chain carries TRBV6-1 and TRBJ2-1; no firm D call. V lost 5 bases and J 7 bases, leaving 15 bases between the germline ends. Germline V lookup: CDR1 MNHNS, CDR2 SASEGT. This CDR3 spans 14 amino acids. The CDR3 protein is CASSPDGLRNEQFF. The CDR3 nucleotides read TGTGCCAGCAGTCCAGACGGCCTTAGGAATGAGCAGTTCTTC.

The J gene is TRBJ2-6, the V gene TRBV19; the D gene is possibly TRBD2 (5 bases). The CDR3 sequence is 14 residues long. Trimming took off 11 bases at V and 3 bases at J, with 14 bases between the two ends. Germline V gives CDR1 LNHDA, CDR2 SQIVND (reference sequence). The CDR3 sequence is CACERGDGANVLTF. The CDR3 DNA is TGTGCCTGTGAACGGGGAGATGGGGCCAACGTCCTGACTTTC.

CDR3 residues: CAISENGGEETQYF. The CDR3 nucleotides read TGTGCCATCAGTGAGAACGGGGGAGAAGAGACCCAGTACTTC. The chain employs TRBV10-3 and TRBJ2-5, with a possible D match to TRBD2 (6 bases). The CDR3 consists of 14 residues. V was clipped by 2 bases and J by 3 bases, with 10 bases between them. The V gene's germline CDR1 is ENHRY and CDR2 SYGVKD.

Comment on this clonotype: A read error may produce the germline difference seen at one junction end. The chain couples TRBV7-9 to TRBJ2-3; D perhaps matches TRBD2 (6 bases). CDR1 SEHNR and CDR2 FQNEAQ come from the germline V gene (reference sequence). The CDR3 sequence is 15 residues long. DNA of the CDR3: TGTGTCAGCAGCCAGCGGAGGGTGGGCACAGATACGCAGTATTTT. Protein sequence: CVSSQRRVGTDTQYF.